This is a list of T cell receptor beta chains from one sample in a study of vaccination effects on CD4 cells after COVID-19. These receptors' antigens are unknown. Produced via immunoSEQ multiplex PCR; TCRdb's table is partial and in-frame only. The sample comprises some 22,000 clones, 76% of which are singletons, and roughly 15% rests with the top ten. Source: CD4+ T cells from PBMCs cultured with SARS-CoV-2 spike peptides, taken before COVID-19 vaccination. The receptors were sampled from a human donor who had a prior SARS-CoV-2 infection. Both conserved end residues are part of each CDR3. A D gene is named only where the DNA matches it firmly. Expanded clones get a size class; other rows say once, few or many, or leave the size out.

size	length	V	J	D	CDR3	DNA
once	15	TRBV11-2	TRBJ1-2	NA	CASSRTGLGAGGYTF	TGTGCCAGCAGCCGGACCGGACTCGGCGCGGGAGGCTACACCTTC
NA	14	TRBV5-1	TRBJ2-5	NA	CASSPETGQETQYF	TGCGCCAGCAGCCCCGAGACAGGCCAAGAGACCCAGTACTTC
NA	13	TRBV5-4	TRBJ1-2	NA	CASSFVRVVGYTF	TGTGCCAGCAGCTTTGTCAGGGTGGTGGGCTACACCTTC
NA	16	TRBV13	TRBJ2-7	NA	CASSPQPSDRDHEQYF	TGTGCCAGCAGCCCTCAGCCCTCGGACAGAGACCACGAGCAGTACTTC
NA	14	TRBV2	TRBJ1-1	NA	CASRGIGMNTEAFF	TGTGCCAGCAGGGGGATTGGGATGAACACTGAAGCTTTCTTT
NA	15	TRBV6-2/TRBV6-3	TRBJ2-3	NA	CASSRRVWTGDTQYF	TGTGCCAGCAGTCGCAGGGTGTGGACTGGAGATACGCAGTATTTT
NA	16	TRBV2	TRBJ2-5	TRBD2	CASNLYLAGGGETQYF	TGTGCCAGCAACTTGTATCTAGCGGGAGGTGGGGAGACCCAGTACTTC
NA	15	TRBV11-2	TRBJ2-2	NA	CASSLRLGGTGELFF	TGTGCCAGCAGCTTACGATTAGGGGGCACCGGGGAGCTGTTTTTT
NA	13	TRBV5-4	TRBJ1-5	NA	CASSLDSHQPQHF	TGTGCCAGCAGCTTGGACAGCCATCAGCCCCAGCATTTT
NA	14	TRBV7-3	TRBJ2-3	NA	CASSSARGSDTQYF	TGTGCCAGCAGCTCTGCGAGAGGCTCAGATACGCAGTATTTT
NA	14	TRBV15	TRBJ2-7	TRBD2	CATSLGGRGYEQYF	TGTGCCACCAGCCTTGGCGGGAGGGGATACGAGCAGTACTTC
NA	14	TRBV9	TRBJ2-1	NA	CASSVAGRNNEQFF	TGTGCCAGCAGCGTAGCTGGTCGCAACAATGAGCAGTTCTTC
NA	13	TRBV6-4	TRBJ1-5	NA	CASSLDSNQPQHF	TGTGCCAGCAGCCTTGACAGTAATCAGCCCCAGCATTTT
NA	12	TRBV7-3	TRBJ1-1	NA	CASSQDNTEAFF	TGTGCCAGCAGCCAGGATAACACTGAAGCTTTCTTT
NA	13	TRBV18	TRBJ1-1	NA	CASSRSVNTEAFF	TGTGCCAGCTCACGCAGTGTGAACACTGAAGCTTTCTTT
NA	13	TRBV25-1	TRBJ2-7	NA	CASSSDSSYEQYF	TGTGCCAGCAGTTCTGATAGCTCCTACGAGCAGTACTTC
NA	14	TRBV19	TRBJ2-2	NA	CASSIVGADGELFF	TGTGCCAGTAGTATAGTTGGAGCGGACGGGGAGCTGTTTTTT
NA	15	TRBV7-9	TRBJ2-5	TRBD1	CASSLDRGRGETQYF	TGTGCCAGCAGCTTAGACAGGGGGCGCGGAGAGACCCAGTACTTC